These T cell receptor beta chains were read from a single sample in a study of T cells in Graves' hyperthyroidism and ophthalmopathy. MiXCR, applied by TCRdb to the multiplex PCR reads, yields one record per CDR3 protein. The sample has approximately 630,000 distinct CDR3 sequences; roughly 15% are singletons. Specimen: blood. The source of these receptors is a woman in her twenties or thirties with Graves' hyperthyroidism. Both conserved end residues are part of each CDR3. A D gene is named only where the DNA matches it firmly. Part of the rows lack a size; the others show once, few, many or a class for expanded clones.

CDR3nt: TGTGCCAGCAGTGAAGGGGCCTCCCTTCGCTACACCTTC
CDR3aa: CASSEGASLRYTF
j_gene: TRBJ1-2
v_gene: TRBV25-1
d_gene: -
abundance: many

CDR3nt: TGTGCCAGCAGTTACTTTAGGGAAGCTTTCTTT
CDR3aa: CASSYFREAFF
j_gene: TRBJ1-1
v_gene: TRBV6-5
d_gene: -
abundance: many

CDR3nt: TGCAGTGTTAGACTAGCTTCAGATACGCAGTATTTT
CDR3aa: CSVRLASDTQYF
j_gene: TRBJ2-3
v_gene: TRBV20-1
d_gene: TRBD2
abundance: -

CDR3nt: TGTGCCAGCAGCCCCCGGGCAGCCTACGAGCAGTACTTC
CDR3aa: CASSPRAAYEQYF
j_gene: TRBJ2-7
v_gene: TRBV28
d_gene: -
abundance: many

CDR3nt: TGCAGCGTTGAGGAGGGACAGGTATGGAATGAGCAGTTCTTC
CDR3aa: CSVEEGQVWNEQFF
j_gene: TRBJ2-1
v_gene: TRBV29-1
d_gene: TRBD1
abundance: few

CDR3nt: TGTGCCAGCAGCTTAGGTTCCATGGCCGCCAACGAGCAGTACTTC
CDR3aa: CASSLGSMAANEQYF
j_gene: TRBJ2-7
v_gene: TRBV7-9
d_gene: -
abundance: many

CDR3nt: TGCAGTGCTACCCGCGAGGGGGGGGGCAATGAGCAGTTCTTC
CDR3aa: CSATREGGGNEQFF
j_gene: TRBJ2-1
v_gene: TRBV20-1
d_gene: -
abundance: -

CDR3nt: TGTGCCAGCAGGGAGAGTCCCGGGGGCTACTCCTACAATGAGCAGTTCTTC
CDR3aa: CASRESPGGYSYNEQFF
j_gene: TRBJ2-1
v_gene: TRBV6-2/TRBV6-3
d_gene: -
abundance: -

CDR3nt: TGTGCCAGCAGCCCGATGGGTCGCAATGAGCAGTTCTTC
CDR3aa: CASSPMGRNEQFF
j_gene: TRBJ2-1
v_gene: TRBV7-8
d_gene: -
abundance: many

CDR3nt: TGTGCCAGCACCTCGACACCGTCCTACGAGCAGTACTTC
CDR3aa: CASTSTPSYEQYF
j_gene: TRBJ2-7
v_gene: TRBV6-1
d_gene: -
abundance: -

CDR3nt: TGTGCCAGCAGCTTAAGGACAGGGCTCGACGAGCAGTACTTC
CDR3aa: CASSLRTGLDEQYF
j_gene: TRBJ2-7
v_gene: TRBV11-2
d_gene: TRBD1
abundance: few

CDR3nt: TGCAGTGCTAGAAGACAGGGCGGGGAACTGTTTTTT
CDR3aa: CSARRQGGELFF
j_gene: TRBJ2-2
v_gene: TRBV20-1
d_gene: -
abundance: -

CDR3nt: TGCGCCAGCAGCCCCAGGACAAAGAGCACAGATACGCAGTATTTT
CDR3aa: CASSPRTKSTDTQYF
j_gene: TRBJ2-3
v_gene: TRBV5-1
d_gene: -
abundance: many

CDR3nt: TGTGCCAGCAGTGAATCTGATCAGCCCCAGCATTTT
CDR3aa: CASSESDQPQHF
j_gene: TRBJ1-5
v_gene: TRBV2
d_gene: -
abundance: -

CDR3nt: TGTGCCAGCAGCTTGCTAGCGGGAGGAATCAATTCAATGAAGCAGTTCTTC
CDR3aa: CASSLLAGGINSMKQFF
j_gene: TRBJ2-1
v_gene: TRBV11-3
d_gene: TRBD2
abundance: many

CDR3nt: TGTGCCAGCAGTTTGGCGGACGAGGAAGAGACCCAGTACTTC
CDR3aa: CASSLADEEETQYF
j_gene: TRBJ2-5
v_gene: TRBV12-3/TRBV12-4
d_gene: -
abundance: -

CDR3nt: TGTGCCAGCAGCCCCCCCCTGGGGAGGGGTGAGCAGTTCTTC
CDR3aa: CASSPPLGRGEQFF
j_gene: TRBJ2-1
v_gene: TRBV9
d_gene: TRBD2
abundance: few

CDR3nt: TGTGCCAGCAGCGAGGGATCCGGGTTCCAAACTAATGAAAAACTGTTTTTT
CDR3aa: CASSEGSGFQTNEKLFF
j_gene: TRBJ1-4
v_gene: TRBV9
d_gene: -
abundance: few

CDR3nt: TGTGCCAGCAGTTCGCCTCGGACTAGCGGGAGTTCTGAGCAGTTCTTC
CDR3aa: CASSSPRTSGSSEQFF
j_gene: TRBJ2-1
v_gene: TRBV6-2/TRBV6-3
d_gene: TRBD2
abundance: -

CDR3nt: TGTGCCAGCAGCGCCGGGATTACCCAAGAGACCCAGTACTTC
CDR3aa: CASSAGITQETQYF
j_gene: TRBJ2-5
v_gene: TRBV5-6
d_gene: -
abundance: many

CDR3nt: TGTGCCAGCAGCCAACTATATAGCGGTTGGGATACGCAGTATTTT
CDR3aa: CASSQLYSGWDTQYF
j_gene: TRBJ2-3
v_gene: TRBV14
d_gene: -
abundance: -